This T cell receptor beta chain originates from a study of control samples from healthy donors and cancer patients. Libraries were prepared by immunoSEQ multiplex PCR; TCRdb keeps only in-frame clonotypes and omits some of them. The sample has tens of thousands of clones, roughly 85% seen once. Germline CDR1 reads SGHKS; CDR2 reads YYEKEE (reference sequence). The CDR3 consists of 15 residues. Trimming left V 5 bases short and J 1 base short, with 15 bases between. The chain links TRBV5-5 to TRBJ1-1, with D hard to call. Material: blood. The TCR sequence derives from a man aged 35 to 55 in good health. CDR3 loop: CASSPPGKGNTEAFF. The DNA for the CDR3 is TGTGCCAGCAGTCCCCCGGGTAAAGGGAACACTGAAGCTTTCTTT.